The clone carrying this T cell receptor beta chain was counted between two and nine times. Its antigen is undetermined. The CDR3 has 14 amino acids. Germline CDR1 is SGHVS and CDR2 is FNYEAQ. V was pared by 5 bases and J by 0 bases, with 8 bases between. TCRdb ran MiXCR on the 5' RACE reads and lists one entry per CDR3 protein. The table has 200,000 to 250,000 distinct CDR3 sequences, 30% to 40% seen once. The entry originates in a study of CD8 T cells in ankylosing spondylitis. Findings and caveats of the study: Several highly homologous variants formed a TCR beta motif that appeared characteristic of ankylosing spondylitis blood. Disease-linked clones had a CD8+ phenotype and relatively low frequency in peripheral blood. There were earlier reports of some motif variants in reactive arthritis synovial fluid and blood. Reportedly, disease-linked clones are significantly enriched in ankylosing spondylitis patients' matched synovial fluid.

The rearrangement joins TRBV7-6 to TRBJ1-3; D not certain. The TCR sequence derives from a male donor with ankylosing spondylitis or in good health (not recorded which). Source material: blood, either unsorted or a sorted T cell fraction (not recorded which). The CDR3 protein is CASSAYYSGNTIYF. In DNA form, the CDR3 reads TGTGCCAGCAGCGCTTACTACTCTGGAAACACCATATATTTT.